The rows below give T cell receptor beta chains drawn from one sample of a study of blood T cell repertoires in COVID-19. Data came from immunoSEQ multiplex PCR; TCRdb stores just in-frame clones and leaves some out. Of about 170,000 clones listed, under 90% are singletons. Sequencing input: peripheral blood. Every receptor here comes from a woman over 75 with active or convalescent COVID-19. Each CDR3 is given with its conserved first and last residue. The D gene is left open where the match is weak. Size is omitted from some rows. Given values are once, few, many or a class for expanded clones.

-,TRBV5-1,-,TRBJ1-2,CASSPGGATYGYTF,TGCGCCAGCAGCCCTGGGGGGGCGACCTATGGCTACACCTTC
TRBD1,TRBV6-1,-,TRBJ2-3,CASSERGRFHTDTQYF,TGTGCCAGCAGTGAAAGGGGGCGGTTTCACACAGATACGCAGTATTTT
TRBD1,TRBV24-1,-,TRBJ2-2,CATSDFGQGNTGELFF,TGTGCCACCAGTGATTTCGGACAGGGCAACACCGGGGAGCTGTTTTTT
-,TRBV30,-,TRBJ1-3,CAWSGGSSGNTIYF,TGTGCCTGGAGTGGCGGCAGCTCTGGAAACACCATATATTTT
TRBD1,TRBV2,-,TRBJ1-5,CASRDRDRDNQPQHF,TGTGCCAGCAGGGACCGGGACAGGGACAATCAGCCCCAGCATTTT
-,TRBV7-2,-,TRBJ1-1,CASSPAGSLKAFF,TGTGCCAGCAGCCCCGCAGGGTCCCTTAAGGCTTTCTTT
TRBD1,TRBV5-5,-,TRBJ1-1,CASSVGQGITEAFF,TGTGCCAGCAGCGTAGGACAGGGTATCACTGAAGCTTTCTTT
TRBD1,TRBV10-3,-,TRBJ1-4,CASKTGEDEKLFF,TGTGCCTCCAAGACAGGGGAGGATGAAAAACTGTTTTTT
TRBD2,TRBV9,-,TRBJ2-1,CASGTSGRREQFF,TGTGCCAGCGGGACTAGCGGGAGAAGGGAGCAGTTCTTC
-,TRBV30,-,TRBJ1-1,CAWSLAGGGEFSTEAFF,TGTGCCTGGAGCCTCGCCGGGGGGGGCGAGTTTAGCACTGAAGCTTTCTTT
TRBD1,TRBV10-1,-,TRBJ2-7,CASSKGQGIYEQYF,TGCGCCAGCAGCAAAGGACAGGGGATATACGAGCAGTACTTC
TRBD1,TRBV30,-,TRBJ1-5,CAWSDRGNQPQHF,TGTGCCTGGAGCGACAGGGGGAATCAGCCCCAGCATTTT
-,TRBV11-2,-,TRBJ1-2,CASSLLEGLDGYTF,TGTGCCAGCAGCCTCCTCGAGGGCTTGGATGGCTACACCTTC
-,TRBV6-5,-,TRBJ2-1,CASSQRSSYNEQFF,TGTGCCAGCAGTCAGAGGAGCTCCTACAATGAGCAGTTCTTC
-,TRBV5-1,-,TRBJ2-1,CASSTTPGNNEQFF,TGCGCCAGCAGCACGACTCCCGGGAACAATGAGCAGTTCTTC
TRBD2,TRBV19,-,TRBJ2-1,CASSMRLAVNEQFF,TGTGCCAGTAGTATGAGGCTAGCGGTCAATGAGCAGTTCTTC
-,TRBV9,once,TRBJ2-1,CASSVNILSYNEQFF,TGTGCCAGCAGCGTCAATATCCTATCCTACAATGAGCAGTTCTTC
-,TRBV7-2,-,TRBJ2-7,CASSLTPRYEQYF,TGTGCCAGCAGCTTGACTCCGCGCTACGAGCAGTACTTC
TRBD1,TRBV19,-,TRBJ1-1,CASSIRDRGHTEAFF,TGTGCCAGTAGTATAAGAGACAGGGGCCACACTGAAGCTTTCTTT
-,TRBV7-6,-,TRBJ1-1,CASSLVSVETTEAFF,TGTGCCAGCAGCTTAGTGAGCGTAGAGACGACTGAAGCTTTCTTT
-,TRBV6-5,few,TRBJ2-7,CASSAAAGVSYEQYF,TGTGCCAGCAGCGCCGCGGCAGGGGTCTCCTACGAGCAGTACTTC
TRBD1,TRBV30,-,TRBJ1-4,CAQGTATYTTNEKLFF,TGTGCCCAAGGGACAGCAACTTATACAACTAATGAAAAACTGTTTTTT
TRBD2,TRBV25-1,few,TRBJ2-7,CASRGGAYEQYF,TGTGCCAGCAGGGGGGGGGCCTACGAGCAGTACTTC
-,TRBV19,-,TRBJ2-7,CASKDSPGEDEQYF,TGTGCCAGTAAGGACTCGCCGGGAGAGGACGAGCAGTACTTC
TRBD2,TRBV28,-,TRBJ2-7,CASRASGLAEQYF,TGTGCCAGCAGGGCTTCAGGACTAGCGGAGCAGTACTTC
TRBD1,TRBV25-1,-,TRBJ2-7,CASSGTTGPSTEQYF,TGTGCCAGCAGTGGGACGACAGGGCCCTCGACCGAGCAGTACTTC
TRBD2,TRBV20-1,few,TRBJ2-1,CSASTSGQTQFF,TGCAGTGCTAGTACTAGCGGCCAAACCCAGTTCTTC
-,TRBV28,once,TRBJ2-7,CACTGTPSYEQYF,TGTGCCTGCACCGGGACACCATCCTACGAGCAGTACTTC
-,TRBV7-3,few,TRBJ2-6,CASSPLGTPFSGANVLTF,TGTGCCAGCAGCCCTCTAGGTACCCCCTTCTCTGGGGCCAACGTCCTGACTTTC
TRBD2,TRBV11-2,-,TRBJ2-5,CASSSLGGRVPGTQYF,TGTGCCAGCAGCTCCCTAGGCGGGAGGGTACCAGGGACCCAGTACTTC
-,TRBV5-1,-,TRBJ1-1,CASSLVLGGTEAFF,TGCGCCAGCAGCTTGGTTCTGGGAGGCACTGAAGCTTTCTTT
-,TRBV12-3/TRBV12-4,-,TRBJ1-5,CASSPTGQPQHF,TGTGCCAGCAGTCCAACGGGTCAGCCCCAGCATTTT